This T cell receptor (beta chain) originates from a study of T cell changes during pregnancy in multiple sclerosis. Data came from immunoSEQ multiplex PCR; TCRdb stores just in-frame clones and leaves some out. In the table there are 77,000 or so clones, 93% of which are singletons. Trimming left V 1 base short and J 6 bases short, with 10 bases between. Germline V gives CDR1 GTSNPN, CDR2 SVGIG (reference sequence). This CDR3 comprises 14 residues. This rearrangement joins TRBV30 to TRBJ1-6; D not certain. Sequenced material: peripheral blood, taken in the second trimester of pregnancy. This clonotype was obtained from a female donor in good health, enrolled as a control in a pregnancy study. The CDR3 reads CAWSGGLGNSPLHF. CDR3 nucleotides: TGTGCCTGGAGTGGCGGGTTAGGTAATTCACCCCTCCACTTT.